These 13 T cell receptor beta chains were all obtained from the same sample, sequenced in a study of blood T cell repertoires in COVID-19. Data came from immunoSEQ multiplex PCR; TCRdb stores just in-frame clones and leaves some out. The sample consists of about 160,000 clones, roughly 85% of them appearing once. The sequenced material came from peripheral blood. Receptor source: a human donor with acute or convalescent COVID-19. The donor label of this sample is uncertain.

This chain uses TRBV9 with TRBJ2-1; 10 bases line up with TRBD2. Trimming took 3 bases from V and 7 from J; bases not matched to a gene: 10. Germline V CDR1 and CDR2: SGDLS, YYNGEE. There are 16 residues in the CDR3. The CDR3 DNA is TGTGCCAGCAGCGCAAGGTCGAGCGGGGGGGCAAATGAGCAGTTCTTC. This encodes CASSARSSGGANEQFF.

This clone was seen only a few times. The V gene is TRBV7-6, the J gene TRBJ2-3; 8 nucleotides match TRBD2. Germline V gene data show CDR1 as SGHVS and CDR2 as FNYEAQ. This CDR3 region has 16 residues. Trimming cost V 2 bases and J 2 bases; bases outside gene matches: 6. DNA of the CDR3: TGTGCCAGCAGCTTATCTGGCGGGGGGCCCACAGATACGCAGTATTTT. Its translation: CASSLSGGGPTDTQYF.

This clone was detected only a few times. This rearrangement joins TRBV29-1 to TRBJ1-2, with D perhaps TRBD1 (6 bases). V was shortened by 5 bases and J by 5 bases, with 15 bases between the two germline ends. The CDR3 length is 13 residues. Per the germline V gene, CDR1 is SQVTM and CDR2 is ANQGSEA. CDR3 sequence: CSVSPQGNYGYTF. The DNA of the CDR3 is TGCAGCGTTTCCCCACAGGGAAATTATGGCTACACCTTC. The variable domain in full, completed from reference TRBV29-1 and TRBJ1-2, reads SAVISQKPSRDICQRGTSLTIQCQVDSQVTMMFWYRQQPGQSLTLIATANQGSEATYESGFVIDKFPISRPNLTFSTLTVSNMSPEDSSIYLCSVSPQGNYGYTFGSGTRLTVV.

This rearrangement joins TRBV7-9 to TRBJ1-4; tentatively, D is TRBD1 (5 bases). Trimming pared 3 bases from V and 0 bases from J, leaving 8 bases between. CDR3 size: 15 residues. CDR1 and CDR2 from the germline V gene are SEHNR and FQNEAQ (reference sequence). CDR3 in amino acids: CASSFGGTTNEKLFF. The CDR3 nucleotides are TGTGCCAGCAGCTTTGGGGGGACAACTAATGAAAAACTGTTTTTT.

This sequence joins TRBV5-1 and TRBJ2-2; 7 bases match TRBD2. Trimming at V came to 4 bases and at J to 5 bases, leaving 11 bases not matched to a gene. Looked up from germline, CDR1 is SGHRS and CDR2 is YFSETQ. CDR3 length: 16 residues. In DNA form, the CDR3 reads TGCGCCAGCAGCGGGAGGGGTCTGGTTGAGACCGGGGAGCTGTTTTTT. Amino acids: CASSGRGLVETGELFF.

The chain employs TRBV5-4 and TRBJ1-1, with 7 bases fitting TRBD1. V trimming: 4 bases; J trimming: 0 bases; junction bases outside the gene matches: 3. Germline CDR1 SGHNT, CDR2 YYREEE (reference sequence). This CDR3 has 14 residues. The CDR3 DNA reads TGTGCCAGCAGCCTGGGACAGATGAACACTGAAGCTTTCTTT. Translating it yields CASSLGQMNTEAFF.

The gene calls are TRBV5-1 and TRBJ2-1; 7 positions agree with TRBD2. V lost 4 bases and J lost 2; bases outside the gene matches: 9. CDR3 size: 16 residues. The germline V gene encodes CDR1 SGHRS and CDR2 YFSETQ. This chain's CDR3 is CASSRESSGAYNEQFF. In DNA form, the CDR3 reads TGCGCCAGCAGCCGTGAGTCTAGCGGAGCCTACAATGAGCAGTTCTTC.

V and J are TRBV30 and TRBJ2-7, with 8 bases that match TRBD1. J gave up 2 bases and V 3 bases, and 3 bases lay outside the gene matches. The CDR3 contains 13 residues. Germline values: CDR1 GTSNPN, CDR2 SVGIG (reference sequence). Here the CDR3 reads CAWSQGAPYEQYF. In DNA, the CDR3 is TGTGCCTGGAGCCAGGGGGCACCCTACGAGCAGTACTTC.

In this sample, this clone turned up a few times. The chain's CDR3 is CSASGQGKTDTQYF. CDR3 sequence (DNA): TGCAGTGCTAGTGGACAGGGGAAGACAGATACGCAGTATTTT. The V call is TRBV20-1, the J call TRBJ2-3; 9 bases map to TRBD1. The CDR3 contains 14 residues. The germline CDR1 and CDR2 sequences are DFQATT and SNEGSKA (reference sequence). V dropped 3 bases and J dropped 3; count of bases not matched to a gene: 4.

V usage is TRBV5-6 and J usage is TRBJ1-2; no clear D. CDR1 SGHDT and CDR2 YYEEEE come from the germline V gene. The length of the CDR3 is 16 residues. The ends were cut back, 6 bases at V and 4 bases at J, with 22 bases in the middle. CDR3 sequence reads: CASIKYRVTMLYGYTF. The DNA of the CDR3 is TGTGCCAGCATCAAGTATAGGGTGACTATGCTCTATGGCTACACCTTC.

This chain links TRBV3-1 (or the pseudogene TRBV3-2) with TRBJ2-1; 9 bases line up with TRBD2. J was trimmed by 6 bases and V by 7 bases; bases with no gene match: 7. Germline V gives CDR1 LGHDT, CDR2 YNNKEL (reference sequence). The CDR3 consists of 14 residues. The CDR3 region is CASIGGGVLNEQFF. CDR3 in DNA: TGTGCCAGCATCGGCGGGGGGGTCCTCAATGAGCAGTTCTTC.

The chain links TRBV19 to TRBJ2-1; the match to TRBD2 covers 10 bases. The ends lost 1 base at V and 0 bases at J; junction bases unmatched: 6. In germline, CDR1 is LNHDA, CDR2 SQIVND (reference sequence). This CDR3 comprises 18 residues. CDR3 sequence (DNA): TGTGCCAGTAGTATAGCTAGCGGGGGCCCCAGCTCCTACAATGAGCAGTTCTTC. Translation gives CASSIASGGPSSYNEQFF.

This clone appeared once. This chain connects TRBV7-9 to TRBJ1-4; 9 bases are shared with TRBD1. The J segment lost 4 bases and the V segment lost 0 bases, leaving 0 bases of the junction unmatched. Germline lookup yields CDR1 SEHNR and CDR2 FQNEAQ (reference sequence). CDR3 length: 15 amino acids. CDR3 protein: CASSLAGQGNEKLFF. The CDR3 DNA follows: TGTGCCAGCAGCTTAGCGGGACAGGGTAATGAAAAACTGTTTTTT. Drawing the rest from reference TRBV7-9 and TRBJ1-4, the complete variable domain is DTGVSQNPRHKITKRGQNVTFRCDPISEHNRLYWYRQTLGQGPEFLTYFQNEAQLEKSRLLSDRFSAERPKGSFSTLEIQRTEQGDSAMYLCASSLAGQGNEKLFFGSGTQLSVL.